This TCR beta chain was identified during a study of T-cell reconstitution after alpha-beta-depleted transplantation in children. This clonotype was seen a few times. Trimming removed 4 bases from V and 4 bases from J, with 11 bases in between. The CDR3 consists of 13 residues. From germline, CDR1 is SEHNR and CDR2 FQNEAQ (reference sequence). Unique molecular identifiers tagged the TCRbeta library. TCRdb ran MiXCR on the PCR reads and lists one entry per CDR3 protein. The sample has about 500,000 distinct CDR3 sequences, about 30% seen once. The sequencing here drew on PBMCs from the stem cell graft donor, taken from the stem cell graft. The chain carries TRBV7-9 and TRBJ2-7; D possibly corresponds to TRBD1 (5 bases). The receptor was isolated from a human donor who donated a stem cell graft to a child with aplastic anemia. For the CDR3, the DNA is TGTGCCAGCAGCTGGAAAACAGGTTACGAGCAGTACTTC. Translating gives CASSWKTGYEQYF.